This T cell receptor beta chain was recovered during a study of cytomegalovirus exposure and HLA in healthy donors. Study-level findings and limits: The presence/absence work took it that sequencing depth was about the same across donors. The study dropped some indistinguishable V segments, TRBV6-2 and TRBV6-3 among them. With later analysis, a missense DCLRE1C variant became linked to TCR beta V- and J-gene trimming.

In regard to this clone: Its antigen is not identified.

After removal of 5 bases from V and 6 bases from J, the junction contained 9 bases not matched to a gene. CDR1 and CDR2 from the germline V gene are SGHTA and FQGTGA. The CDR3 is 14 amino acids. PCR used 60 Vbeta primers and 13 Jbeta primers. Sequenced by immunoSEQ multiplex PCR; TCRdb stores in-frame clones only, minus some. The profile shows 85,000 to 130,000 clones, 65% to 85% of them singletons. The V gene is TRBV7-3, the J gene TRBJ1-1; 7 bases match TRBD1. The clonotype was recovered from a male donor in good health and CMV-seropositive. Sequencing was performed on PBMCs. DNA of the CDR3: TGTGCCAGCAGCCCAACCAGACAGGGTTCTGAAGCTTTCTTT. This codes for CASSPTRQGSEAFF.